Shown below are 8 T cell receptor beta chains from a single sample sequenced in a study of regulatory T cells in long-lasting Graves disease. Library construction for TCR beta used iRepertoire HTBI primers and Arm-PCR of CDR3 regions. TCRdb processed the multiplex PCR reads anew with MiXCR; each CDR3 protein has one entry. Counted here are fewer than 450,000 distinct CDR3 sequences, about 20% occurring once; the ten biggest clones make up less than 25%. Specified time point: persistent/refractory GD, antithyroid drugs over 5 years with positive TRAb. After RNA was extracted from PBMCs, the TCR library was made from it. The specimen comprised peripheral blood mononuclear cells (PBMCs), sampled when the disease was refractory, from a patient treated with antithyroid drugs. The receptor set was obtained from a female donor with Graves disease.

This clonotype was seen ten or more times. This chain links TRBV6-1 with TRBJ2-5, with 8 bases fitting TRBD1. The V gene end was trimmed by 4 bases and the J gene end by 1 base; junction bases not matched to a gene: 14. CDR1 and CDR2 (germline): MNHNS, SASEGT. This CDR3 comprises 18 residues. The CDR3, as DNA: TGTGCCAGCAGTGCCCAACCCAGGGGGCGAATCCCCCAAGAGACCCAGTACTTC. As protein: CASSAQPRGRIPQETQYF.

V usage is TRBV19 and J usage is TRBJ1-1; 7 nucleotides match TRBD1. V lost 5 bases and J lost 4; bases outside the gene matches: 7. The germline V gene has CDR1 LNHDA and CDR2 SQIVND (reference sequence). The CDR3 runs to 14 residues. The CDR3 is CASSPYRGGTEAFF. CDR3 in DNA: TGTGCCAGTAGTCCCTACAGGGGTGGCACTGAAGCTTTCTTT.

The chain couples TRBV9 to TRBJ2-5; 8 bases match TRBD1. CDR3 size: 16 residues. V shed 6 bases and J 2 bases; nucleotides not matched to a gene: 12. The V gene's germline CDR1 is SGDLS and CDR2 YYNGEE. Here the CDR3 DNA reads TGTGCCAGCACCCCCGGCCCCAACAGGGGGCAAGAGACCCAGTACTTC. Its protein is CASTPGPNRGQETQYF.

J is TRBJ1-2 and V is TRBV10-3; D may be TRBD1 (6 bases). The V end was cut by 4 bases, the J end by 7 bases, with 16 bases between. Per the germline V gene, CDR1 is ENHRY and CDR2 is SYGVKD. This CDR3 spans 14 amino acids. CDR3 region: CAISAGQGTVGYTF. The CDR3, as DNA: TGTGCCATCAGTGCCGGTCAGGGGACCGTTGGCTACACCTTC.

V and J are TRBV5-1 and TRBJ2-2, with TRBD1 identical over 12 bases. The germline V gene encodes CDR1 SGHRS and CDR2 YFSETQ. The CDR3 runs 15 residues. Germline trimming cut 4 bases from V and 6 bases from J; bases unmatched to any gene: 4. The CDR3 coding sequence is TGCGCCAGCAGCGTGGGACAGGGGGCGTCCGGGGAGCTGTTTTTT. It translates to CASSVGQGASGELFF.

The table lists this clonotype with a few counts. The chain carries TRBV24-1 and TRBJ2-7; D not certain. This CDR3 comprises 13 residues. Germline values: CDR1 KGHDR, CDR2 SFDVKD. Deletions cut 3 bases from V and 0 bases from J, with 5 bases between. The CDR3 DNA is TGTGCCACCAGTGATGACACCTCCTACGAGCAGTACTTC. This translates into CATSDDTSYEQYF.

V and J are TRBV3-1 and TRBJ2-7, with D maybe TRBD1 (6 bases). Trimming took 6 bases from V and 12 from J, leaving 15 bases between them. The CDR3 has 11 residues. CDR1 LGHDT and CDR2 YNNKEL come from the germline V gene (reference sequence). CDR3 region: CASRRDTQWYF. The CDR3 DNA sequence: TGTGCCAGCAGGAGGGACACCCAATGGTACTTC.

In regard to this clonotype: This sequence may be a read error, since a much larger clone differs from it by one base. J is TRBJ2-1 and V is TRBV2; D gene unclear. This CDR3 comprises 11 residues. The V gene's germline CDR1 is SNHLY and CDR2 FYNNEI. The CDR3 here is CVSIRYNEQFF. CDR3 sequence (DNA): TGTGTCAGCATACGTTACAATGAGCAGTTCTTC.